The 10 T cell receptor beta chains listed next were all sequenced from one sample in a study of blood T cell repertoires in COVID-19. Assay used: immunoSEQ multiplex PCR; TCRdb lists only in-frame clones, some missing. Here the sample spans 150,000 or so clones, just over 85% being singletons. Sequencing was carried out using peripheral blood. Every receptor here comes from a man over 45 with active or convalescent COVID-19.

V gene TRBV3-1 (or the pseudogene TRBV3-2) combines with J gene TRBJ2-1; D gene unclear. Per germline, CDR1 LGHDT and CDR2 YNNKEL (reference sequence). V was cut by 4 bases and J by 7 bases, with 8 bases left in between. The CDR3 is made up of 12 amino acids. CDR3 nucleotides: TGTGCCAGCAGCCCATTCGGGAATGAGCAGTTCTTC. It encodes CASSPFGNEQFF.

The DNA of the CDR3 is TGTGCCAGCAGCCAAGATATTGGTCTGGGGAGGGGGGCTAGCGGGAGAGGCCCCCTCTATGAGCAGTTCTTC. Residues: CASSQDIGLGRGASGRGPLYEQFF. The rearrangement joins TRBV14 to TRBJ2-1, with TRBD2 identical over 10 bases. Trimming took 0 bases from V and 8 from J; bases not matched to a gene: 31. The CDR3 length is 24 residues. Germline V gene data show CDR1 as SGHDN and CDR2 as FVKESK.

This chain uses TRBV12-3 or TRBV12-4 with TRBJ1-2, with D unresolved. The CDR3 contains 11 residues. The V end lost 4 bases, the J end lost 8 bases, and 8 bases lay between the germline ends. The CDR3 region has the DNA TGTGCCAGCAGTTCCCGCGGAGGCTACACCTTC. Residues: CASSSRGGYTF.

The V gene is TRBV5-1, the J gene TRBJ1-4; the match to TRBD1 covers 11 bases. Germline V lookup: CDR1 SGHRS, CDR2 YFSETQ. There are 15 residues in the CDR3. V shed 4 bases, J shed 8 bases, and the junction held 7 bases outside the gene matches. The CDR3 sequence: CASSPGQGAGEKLFF. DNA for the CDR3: TGCGCCAGCAGCCCCGGACAGGGGGCCGGCGAAAAACTGTTTTTT.

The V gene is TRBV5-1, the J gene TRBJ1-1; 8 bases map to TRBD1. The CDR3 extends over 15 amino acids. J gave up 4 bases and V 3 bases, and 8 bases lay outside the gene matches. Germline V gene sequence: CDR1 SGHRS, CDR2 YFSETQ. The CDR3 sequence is CASSSGQGRVTEAFF. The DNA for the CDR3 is TGCGCCAGCAGCTCAGGACAGGGTAGGGTCACTGAAGCTTTCTTT.

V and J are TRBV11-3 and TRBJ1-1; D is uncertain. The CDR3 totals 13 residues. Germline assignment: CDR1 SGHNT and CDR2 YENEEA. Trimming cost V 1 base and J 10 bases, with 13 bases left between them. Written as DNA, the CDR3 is TGTGCCAGCAGCTTAGCGTCGATCCCAGGAGCTTTCTTT. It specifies CASSLASIPGAFF.

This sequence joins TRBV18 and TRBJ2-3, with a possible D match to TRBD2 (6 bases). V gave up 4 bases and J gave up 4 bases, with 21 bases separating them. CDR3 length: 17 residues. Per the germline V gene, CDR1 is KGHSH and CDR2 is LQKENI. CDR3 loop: CASSLTNIGWDSDTQYF. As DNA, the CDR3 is TGTGCCAGCTCACTGACAAATATTGGTTGGGACTCAGATACGCAGTATTTT.

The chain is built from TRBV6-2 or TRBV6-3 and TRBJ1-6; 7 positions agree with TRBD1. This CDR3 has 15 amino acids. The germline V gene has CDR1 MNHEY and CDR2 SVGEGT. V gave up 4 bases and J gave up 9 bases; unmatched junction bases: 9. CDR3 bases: TGTGCCAGCAGTTTCGCGAACAGGGGAAGTTCACCCCTCCACTTT. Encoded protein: CASSFANRGSSPLHF.

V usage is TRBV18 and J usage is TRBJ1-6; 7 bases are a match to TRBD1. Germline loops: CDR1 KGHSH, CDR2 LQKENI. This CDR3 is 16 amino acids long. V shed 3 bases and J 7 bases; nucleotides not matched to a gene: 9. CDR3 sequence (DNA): TGTGCCAGCTCACCGTCATTTGGGACAGACAATTCACCCCTCCACTTT. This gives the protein CASSPSFGTDNSPLHF.

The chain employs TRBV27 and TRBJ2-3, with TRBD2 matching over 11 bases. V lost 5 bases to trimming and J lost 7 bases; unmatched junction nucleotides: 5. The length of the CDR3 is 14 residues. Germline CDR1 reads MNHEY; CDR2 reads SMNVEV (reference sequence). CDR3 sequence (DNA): TGTGCCAGCAGTCTCGCTAGCGGGAGGAATACGCAGTATTTT. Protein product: CASSLASGRNTQYF.